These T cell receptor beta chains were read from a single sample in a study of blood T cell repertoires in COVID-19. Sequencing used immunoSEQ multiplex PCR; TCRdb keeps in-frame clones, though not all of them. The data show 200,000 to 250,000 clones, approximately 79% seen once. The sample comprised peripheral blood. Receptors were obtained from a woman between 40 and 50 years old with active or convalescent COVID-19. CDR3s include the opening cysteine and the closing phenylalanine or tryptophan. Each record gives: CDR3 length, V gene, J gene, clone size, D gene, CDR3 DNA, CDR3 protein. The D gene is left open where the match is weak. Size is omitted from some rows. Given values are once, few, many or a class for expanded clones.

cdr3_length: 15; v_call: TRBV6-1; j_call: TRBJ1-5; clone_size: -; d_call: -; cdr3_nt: TGTGCCAGCAGTGAAAGGGGGATTAGCAATCAGCCCCAGCATTTT; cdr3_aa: CASSERGISNQPQHF
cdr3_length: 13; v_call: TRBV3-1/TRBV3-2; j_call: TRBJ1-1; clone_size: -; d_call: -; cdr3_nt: TGTGCCAGCAGCCCGCGAAGGACAGCCGAAGCTTTCTTT; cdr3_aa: CASSPRRTAEAFF
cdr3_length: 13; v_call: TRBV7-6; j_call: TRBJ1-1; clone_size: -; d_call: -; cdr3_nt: TGTGCCAGCAGCTGGGCCAAGGAAACTGAAGCTTTCTTT; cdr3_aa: CASSWAKETEAFF
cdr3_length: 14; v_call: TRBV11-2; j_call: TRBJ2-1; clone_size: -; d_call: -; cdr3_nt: TGTGCCAGCAGCTCCCAGCGGTCCCGCAATGAGCAGTTCTTC; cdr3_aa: CASSSQRSRNEQFF
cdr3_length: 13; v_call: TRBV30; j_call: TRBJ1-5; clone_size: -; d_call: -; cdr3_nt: TGTGCCTGGGGTACAGGGTTCGATCAGCCCCAGCATTTT; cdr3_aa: CAWGTGFDQPQHF
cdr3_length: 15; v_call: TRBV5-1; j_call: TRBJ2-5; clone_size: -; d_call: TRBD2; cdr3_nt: TGCGCCAGCAGCTCGACTAGCGGGGGCTCGGAGACCCAGTACTTC; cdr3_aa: CASSSTSGGSETQYF
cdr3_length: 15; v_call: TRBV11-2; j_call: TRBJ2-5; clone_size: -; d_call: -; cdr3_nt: TGTGCCAGCAGCTTAGTGGGACACAACCAAGAGACCCAGTACTTC; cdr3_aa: CASSLVGHNQETQYF
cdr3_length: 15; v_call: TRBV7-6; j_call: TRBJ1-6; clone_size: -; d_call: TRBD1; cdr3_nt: TGTGCCAGCAGCTTACGGGGACAGAACAATTCACCCCTCCACTTT; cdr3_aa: CASSLRGQNNSPLHF
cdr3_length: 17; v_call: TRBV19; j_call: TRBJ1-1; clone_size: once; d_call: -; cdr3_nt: TGTGCCAGTAGACGGCTTTGGGGGGGCGATGGGGACACTGAAGCTTTCTTT; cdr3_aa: CASRRLWGGDGDTEAFF
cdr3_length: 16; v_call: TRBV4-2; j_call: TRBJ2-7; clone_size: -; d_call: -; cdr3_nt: TGTGCCAGCAGCCAAGATCAAGGGGGAGCCTCCTACGAGCAGTACTTC; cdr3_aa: CASSQDQGGASYEQYF
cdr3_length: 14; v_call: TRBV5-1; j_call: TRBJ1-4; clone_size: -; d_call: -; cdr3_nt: TGCGCCAGCAGCCCCGGGACACCCGTTGAAAAACTGTTTTTT; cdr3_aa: CASSPGTPVEKLFF
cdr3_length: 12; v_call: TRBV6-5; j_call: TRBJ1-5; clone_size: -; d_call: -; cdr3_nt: TGTGCCAGCATCGAGAGCGGTTTCGGGCAGCATTTT; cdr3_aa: CASIESGFGQHF
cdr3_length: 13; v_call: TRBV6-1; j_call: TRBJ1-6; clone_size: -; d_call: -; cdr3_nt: TGTGCCAGCAGTGAGGGGGGAAGTTCACCCCTCCACTTT; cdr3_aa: CASSEGGSSPLHF
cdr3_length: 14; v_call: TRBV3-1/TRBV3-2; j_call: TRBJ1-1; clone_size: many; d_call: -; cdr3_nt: TGTGCCAGCAGCCAGGGGAGTATGAACACTGAAGCTTTCTTT; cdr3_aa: CASSQGSMNTEAFF
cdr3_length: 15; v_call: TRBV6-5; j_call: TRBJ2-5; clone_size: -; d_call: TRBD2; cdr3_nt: TGTGCCAGCAGATTCCTTAGCGGGGGGCAAGAGACCCAGTACTTC; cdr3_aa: CASRFLSGGQETQYF
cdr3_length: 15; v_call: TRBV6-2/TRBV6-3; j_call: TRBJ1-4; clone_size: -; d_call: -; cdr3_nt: TGTGCCAGCAGTTACGAGGGCAGGGGTGGTGAAAAACTGTTTTTT; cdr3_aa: CASSYEGRGGEKLFF
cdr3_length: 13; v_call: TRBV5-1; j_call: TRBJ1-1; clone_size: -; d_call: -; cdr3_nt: TGCGCCAGCAGCAACAGCATGAACACTGAAGCTTTCTTT; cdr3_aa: CASSNSMNTEAFF
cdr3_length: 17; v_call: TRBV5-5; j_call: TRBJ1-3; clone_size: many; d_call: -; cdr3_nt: TGTGCCAGCAGCAAGCGGATCACGGGGGTCTCTGGAAACACCATATATTTT; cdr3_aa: CASSKRITGVSGNTIYF
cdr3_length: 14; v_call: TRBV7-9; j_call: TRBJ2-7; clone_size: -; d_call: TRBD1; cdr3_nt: TGTGCCAGCAGCCGCGGACAGGGGTTTGACGAGCAGTACTTC; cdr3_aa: CASSRGQGFDEQYF
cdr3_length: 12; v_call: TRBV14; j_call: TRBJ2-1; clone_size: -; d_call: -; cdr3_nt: TGTGCCAGCAGCCGGGAGTACAATGAGCAGTTCTTC; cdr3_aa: CASSREYNEQFF
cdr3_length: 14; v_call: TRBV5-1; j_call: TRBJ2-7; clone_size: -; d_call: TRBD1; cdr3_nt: TGCGCCAGCAGCTGGGGACAGGGGGCTTACGAGCAGTACTTC; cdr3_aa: CASSWGQGAYEQYF
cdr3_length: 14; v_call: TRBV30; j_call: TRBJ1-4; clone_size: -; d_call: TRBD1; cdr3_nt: TGTGCCTGGAGTCGGGGACAGAAGAGCGAAAAACTGTTTTTT; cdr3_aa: CAWSRGQKSEKLFF
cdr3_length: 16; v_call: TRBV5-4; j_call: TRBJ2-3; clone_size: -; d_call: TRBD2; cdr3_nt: TGTGCCAGCAGCCCCCGGACTAGCGGGAGCACAGATACGCAGTATTTT; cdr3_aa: CASSPRTSGSTDTQYF
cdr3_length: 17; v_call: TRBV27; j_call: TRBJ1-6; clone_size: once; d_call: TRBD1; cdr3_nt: TGTGCCAGCAGTTCCCCAGCCGGGACAGACAATAATTCACCCCTCCACTTT; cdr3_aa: CASSSPAGTDNNSPLHF
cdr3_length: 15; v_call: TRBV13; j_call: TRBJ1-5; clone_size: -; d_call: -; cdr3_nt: TGTGCCAGCAGCTTCAGAGGGAGCGGCAATCAGCCCCAGCATTTT; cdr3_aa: CASSFRGSGNQPQHF
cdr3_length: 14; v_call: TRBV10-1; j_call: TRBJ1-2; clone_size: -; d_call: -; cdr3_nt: TGCGCCAGCAGTGAGTCGAGACGGGTGGCAGGCTACACCTTC; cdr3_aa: CASSESRRVAGYTF
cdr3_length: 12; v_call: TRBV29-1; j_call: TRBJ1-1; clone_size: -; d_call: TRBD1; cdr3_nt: TGCAGCGTGGGGACAGCGAACACTGAAGCTTTCTTT; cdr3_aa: CSVGTANTEAFF
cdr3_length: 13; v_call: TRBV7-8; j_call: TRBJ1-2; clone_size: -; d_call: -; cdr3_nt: TGTGCCAGCAGCCGACAGACAGCGGGGGGCTACACCTTC; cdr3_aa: CASSRQTAGGYTF
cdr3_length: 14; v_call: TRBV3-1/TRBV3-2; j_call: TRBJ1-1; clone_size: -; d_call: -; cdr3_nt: TGTGCCAGCAGCCCTGGGGAGGGTGGGACTGAAGCTTTCTTT; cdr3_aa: CASSPGEGGTEAFF
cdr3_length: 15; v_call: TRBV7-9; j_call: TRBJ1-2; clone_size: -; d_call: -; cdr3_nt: TGTGCCAGCAGCTCCCCCTGGACAGATAACTATGGCTACACCTTC; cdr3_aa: CASSSPWTDNYGYTF
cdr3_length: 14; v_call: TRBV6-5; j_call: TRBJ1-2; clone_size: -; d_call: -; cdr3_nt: TGTGCCAGCAGTTACGCCGCGAAAAACTATGGCTACACCTTC; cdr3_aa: CASSYAAKNYGYTF
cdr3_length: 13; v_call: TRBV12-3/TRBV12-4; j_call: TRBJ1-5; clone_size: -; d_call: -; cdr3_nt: TGTGCCAGCACCCGGGGGGGGCAACAGCCCCAGCATTTT; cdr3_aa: CASTRGGQQPQHF
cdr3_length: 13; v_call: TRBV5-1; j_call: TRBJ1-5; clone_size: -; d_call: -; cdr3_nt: TGCGCCAGCAGCTTAGAGAGCAATCAGCCCCAGCATTTT; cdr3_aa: CASSLESNQPQHF
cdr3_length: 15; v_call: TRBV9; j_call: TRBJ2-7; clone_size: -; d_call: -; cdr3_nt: TGTGCCAGCAGCGTGGGGGCAGGCTACTCCTACGAGCAGTACTTC; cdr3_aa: CASSVGAGYSYEQYF
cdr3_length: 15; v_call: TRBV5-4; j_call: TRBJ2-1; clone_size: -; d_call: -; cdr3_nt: TGTGCCAGCAGTCCGTCTGTCAGCTCCTACAATGAGCAGTTCTTC; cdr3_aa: CASSPSVSSYNEQFF
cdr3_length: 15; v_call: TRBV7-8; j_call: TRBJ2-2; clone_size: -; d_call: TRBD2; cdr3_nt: TGTGCCAGCAGCTGGGCGGGGGGGCCATCCGGGGAGCTGTTTTTT; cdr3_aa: CASSWAGGPSGELFF